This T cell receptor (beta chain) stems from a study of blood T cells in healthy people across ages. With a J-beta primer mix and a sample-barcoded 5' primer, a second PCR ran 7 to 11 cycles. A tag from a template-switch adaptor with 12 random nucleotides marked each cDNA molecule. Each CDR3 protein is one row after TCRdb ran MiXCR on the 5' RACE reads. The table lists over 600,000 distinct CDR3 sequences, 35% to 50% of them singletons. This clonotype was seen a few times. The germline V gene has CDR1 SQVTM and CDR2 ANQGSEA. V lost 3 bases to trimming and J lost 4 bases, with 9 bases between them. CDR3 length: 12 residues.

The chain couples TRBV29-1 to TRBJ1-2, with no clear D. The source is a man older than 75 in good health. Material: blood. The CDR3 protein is CSVDWESYGYTF. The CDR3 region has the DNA TGCAGCGTTGATTGGGAGAGCTATGGCTACACCTTC.